The entry below describes one T cell receptor (beta chain). Its antigen is not known. This specimen belongs to a study of T-cell memory formation after mild COVID-19. Overall study results and limits: Clones contracting across day 15 to 85 had a balanced CD4/CD8 profile; later expanding clones leaned CD4+. Of the contracting clones, CD4+ ones lay mainly in CM and EM, and CD8+ ones in EMRA. The finding that pre-infection memory included some responding clones suggested that cross-reactive memory joined.

MiXCR, applied by TCRdb to the 5' RACE reads, yields one record per CDR3 protein. The data hold more than 350,000 distinct CDR3 sequences, with about 16% observed a single time. CDR1 is ENHRY and CDR2 is SYGVKD in the germline V gene. The germline V and J ends were trimmed by 2 bases and 3 bases, with 8 bases remaining between them. This CDR3 has 13 residues. This rearrangement joins TRBV10-3 to TRBJ2-7; no definite D call. Sequencing input: PBMCs or a T cell subset sorted from them (not recorded which). This TCR derives from a man between 18 and 29 years old who had mild COVID-19 (a few samples of this study predate the infection). Cell type and time point are not known. The CDR3 bases are TGTGCCATCAGTGAGACACCGGACTACGAGCAGTACTTC. It is translated as CAISETPDYEQYF.